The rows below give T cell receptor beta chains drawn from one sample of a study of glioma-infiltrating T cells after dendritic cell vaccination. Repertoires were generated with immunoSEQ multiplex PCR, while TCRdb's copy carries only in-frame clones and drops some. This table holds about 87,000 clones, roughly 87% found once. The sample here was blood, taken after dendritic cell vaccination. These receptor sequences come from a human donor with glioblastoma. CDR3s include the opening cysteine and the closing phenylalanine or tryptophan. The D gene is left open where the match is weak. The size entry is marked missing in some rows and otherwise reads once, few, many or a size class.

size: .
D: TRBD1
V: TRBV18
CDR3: CASSPSGTGNTEAFF

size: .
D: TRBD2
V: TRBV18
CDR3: CASSPGTSGDGHEQYF

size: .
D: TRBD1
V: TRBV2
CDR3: CASSEKEGAFTEAFF

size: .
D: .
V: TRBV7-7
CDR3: CASSLDRFQETQYF

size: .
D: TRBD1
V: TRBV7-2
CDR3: CASSLAGGGTNYGYTF

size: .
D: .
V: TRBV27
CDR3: CASSFPNAGEQFF

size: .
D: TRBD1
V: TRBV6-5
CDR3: CASRQGASPEAFF

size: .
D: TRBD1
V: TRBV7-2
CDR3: CASSLLWRDRKNIQYF

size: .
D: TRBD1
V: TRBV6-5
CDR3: CASSPDRAMNTEAFF

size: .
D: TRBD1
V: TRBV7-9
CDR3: CASRPTGIGEQFF

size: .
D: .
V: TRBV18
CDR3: CASSPLRDMNTEAFF

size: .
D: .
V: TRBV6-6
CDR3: CASSQAQVETQYF

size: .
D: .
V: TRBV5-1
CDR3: CASSLGTAGEQFF

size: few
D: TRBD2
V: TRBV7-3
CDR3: CASSLRGGKETQYF

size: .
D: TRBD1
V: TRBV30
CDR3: CAWSSYRGYREKLFF

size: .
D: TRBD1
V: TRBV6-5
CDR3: CASSTGGNTGELFF

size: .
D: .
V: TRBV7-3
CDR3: CASSLSSSGQGGDEQFF

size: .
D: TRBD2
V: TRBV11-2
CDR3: CASSLGGGYEQYF

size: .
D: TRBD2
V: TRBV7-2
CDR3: CASSLDGGVYNEQFF

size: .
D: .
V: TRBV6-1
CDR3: CATIGRGNLYEQYF

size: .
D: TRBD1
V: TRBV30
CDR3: CAWARGIKLWTVTDTQYF

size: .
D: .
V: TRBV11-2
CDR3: CASSPRGLSAQYF

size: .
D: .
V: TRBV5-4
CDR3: CASSSGREYQETQYF

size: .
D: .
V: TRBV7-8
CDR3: CASSSTGVGNTGELFF

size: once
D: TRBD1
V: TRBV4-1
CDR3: CASSQDRRQGSYEQYF

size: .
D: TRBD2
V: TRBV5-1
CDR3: CASSFAGGPPYNEQFF

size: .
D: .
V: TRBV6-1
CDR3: CASSEWGDSNTEAFF

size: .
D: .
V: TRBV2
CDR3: CASIEEAGLNTEAFF

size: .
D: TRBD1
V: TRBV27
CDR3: CASSSRTGDTEAFF

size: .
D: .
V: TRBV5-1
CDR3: CASSWESQGSNYGYTF

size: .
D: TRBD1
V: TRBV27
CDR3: CASTPQRTGSTDTQYF

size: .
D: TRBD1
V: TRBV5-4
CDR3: CASSPQKQGKEGYTF

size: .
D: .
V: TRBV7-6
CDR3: CASSVTGRDEAFF

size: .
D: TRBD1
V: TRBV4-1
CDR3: CASSQYGTGAPGANVLTF

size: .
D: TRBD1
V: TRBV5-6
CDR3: CASSSMPDRLNTEAFF

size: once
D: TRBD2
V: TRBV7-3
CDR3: CASSPSGGTGELFF

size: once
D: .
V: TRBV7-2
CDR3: CASSLKSLTDRIDGYTF

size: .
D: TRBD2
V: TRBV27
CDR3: CASSILAGAPYNEQFF

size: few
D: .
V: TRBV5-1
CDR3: CASSLGVVEAGNTIYF

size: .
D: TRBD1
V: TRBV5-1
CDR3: CASSPDRELTDTQYF

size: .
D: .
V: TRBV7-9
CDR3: CASSLGSGFNSPLHF

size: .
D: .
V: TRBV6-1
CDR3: CASSDPNLFYPGEETQYF

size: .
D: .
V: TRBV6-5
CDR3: CASRVDGTDWHGYTF

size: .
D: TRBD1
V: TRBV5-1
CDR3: CASSLDRGGYGYTF

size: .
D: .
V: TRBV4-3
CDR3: CASSSQDWGQGPF

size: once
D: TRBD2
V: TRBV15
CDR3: CATSRAGRRGGTDTQYF